This T cell receptor beta chain was recovered during a study of blood T cell repertoires in COVID-19. Study-wide background: The study drew acute and convalescent COVID-19 samples from the United States, Italy and Spain.

This table comes from immunoSEQ multiplex PCR, and its TCRdb copy is limited to in-frame clones, with some not included. The sample records around 250,000 clones, roughly nine tenths being singletons. The junction had 5 bases not matched to a gene; V was cut back by 5 bases and J by 5 bases. The CDR3 is 14 amino acids. The germline V gene encodes CDR1 SGHNT and CDR2 YYREEE (reference sequence). The genes are TRBV5-4 and TRBJ2-2; 8 bases fit TRBD2. The TCR originated in a human donor in a cohort exposed to, infected with or recovered from COVID-19 (not recorded which). The donor label of this sample is uncertain. Material for sequencing was PBMCs or T cells enriched from blood (not recorded which). Written as DNA, the CDR3 is TGTGCCAGCAGGAAGCGGGGGATGACCGGGGAGCTGTTTTTT. It translates to CASRKRGMTGELFF.